The clone carrying this TCR beta chain was counted a few times. What it binds is unknown. The CDR3 runs 13 residues. V lost 0 bases to trimming and J lost 9 bases, with 10 bases between them. From germline, CDR1 is SGHRS and CDR2 YFSETQ. The sample originates from a study of beta chain features in type 1 diabetes. General study points: Cells expressing TCR highly could be over-represented by cDNA sequencing. Type 1 diabetes patients had TCRB CDR3s that were shorter (moderately but significantly so) in all four CD4+ subsets.

Of the isolated RNA, all was reverse transcribed, and so the sequenced material was expressed TCRB transcripts. Method: immunoSEQ multiplex PCR; TCRdb's copy keeps in-frame clones and lacks some. The sample shows some 190,000 clones, about 7.8% of them seen only once. The rearrangement links TRBV5-1 to TRBJ2-1, with a tentative D call TRBD2 (5 bases). The sequence was collected from a woman between 35 and 50 years old with type 1 diabetes. The sequenced material came from central memory CD4+ T cells from blood. The CDR3 region has the DNA TGCGCCAGCAGCTTGGGGATTGGGAGTGAGCAGTTCTTC. Its translation: CASSLGIGSEQFF.